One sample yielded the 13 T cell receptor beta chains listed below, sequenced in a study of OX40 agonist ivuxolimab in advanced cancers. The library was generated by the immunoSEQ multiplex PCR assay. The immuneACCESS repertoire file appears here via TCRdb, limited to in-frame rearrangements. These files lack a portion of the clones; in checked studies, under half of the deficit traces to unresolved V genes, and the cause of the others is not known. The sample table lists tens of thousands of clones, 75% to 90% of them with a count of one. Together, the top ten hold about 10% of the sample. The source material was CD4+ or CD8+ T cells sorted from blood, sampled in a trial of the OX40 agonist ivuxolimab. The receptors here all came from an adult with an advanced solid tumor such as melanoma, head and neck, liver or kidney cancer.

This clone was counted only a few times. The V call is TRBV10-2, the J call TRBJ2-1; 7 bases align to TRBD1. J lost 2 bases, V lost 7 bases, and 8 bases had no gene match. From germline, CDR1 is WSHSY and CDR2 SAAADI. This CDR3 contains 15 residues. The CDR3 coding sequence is TGCGCCAGCAAGGGGGCTCGGGCCCCCTACAATGAGCAGTTCTTC. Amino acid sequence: CASKGARAPYNEQFF.

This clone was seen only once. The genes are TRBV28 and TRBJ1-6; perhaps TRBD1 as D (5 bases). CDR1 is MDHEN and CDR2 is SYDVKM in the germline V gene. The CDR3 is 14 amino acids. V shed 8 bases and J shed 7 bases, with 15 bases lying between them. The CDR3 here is CASCTERQNSPLHF. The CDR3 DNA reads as TGTGCCAGCTGTACGGAAAGACAGAATTCACCCCTCCACTTT.

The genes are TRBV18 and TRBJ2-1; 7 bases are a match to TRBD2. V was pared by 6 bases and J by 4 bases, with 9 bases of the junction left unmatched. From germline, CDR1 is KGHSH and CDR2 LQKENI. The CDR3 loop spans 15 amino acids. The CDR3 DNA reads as TGTGCCAGCTCGACAGCGGGGCCCAATTACAATGAGCAGTTCTTC. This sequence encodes CASSTAGPNYNEQFF.

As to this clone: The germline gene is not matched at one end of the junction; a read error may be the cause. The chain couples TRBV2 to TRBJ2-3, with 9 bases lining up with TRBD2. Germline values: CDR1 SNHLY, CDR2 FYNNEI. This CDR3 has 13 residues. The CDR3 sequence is CAGRWREGDTQYF. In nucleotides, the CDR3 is TGTGCCGGCAGGTGGCGGGAGGGAGATACGCAGTATTTT.

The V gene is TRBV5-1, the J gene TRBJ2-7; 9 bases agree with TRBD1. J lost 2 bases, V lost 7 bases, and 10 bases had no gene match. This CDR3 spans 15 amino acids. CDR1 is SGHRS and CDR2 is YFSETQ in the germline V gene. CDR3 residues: CASGVAGQGAYEQYF. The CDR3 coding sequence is TGCGCCAGCGGCGTGGCGGGACAGGGTGCCTACGAGCAGTACTTC.

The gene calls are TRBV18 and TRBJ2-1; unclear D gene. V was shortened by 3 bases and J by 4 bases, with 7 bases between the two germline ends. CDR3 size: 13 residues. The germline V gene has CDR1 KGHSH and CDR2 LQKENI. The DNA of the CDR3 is TGTGCCAGCTCACCTACCGGGTACAATGAGCAGTTCTTC. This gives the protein CASSPTGYNEQFF. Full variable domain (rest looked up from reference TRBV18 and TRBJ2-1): NAGVMQNPRHLVRRRGQEARLRCSPMKGHSHVYWYRQLPEEGLKFMVYLQKENIIDESGMPKERFSAEFPKEGPSILRIQQVVRGDSAAYFCASSPTGYNEQFFGPGTRLTVL.

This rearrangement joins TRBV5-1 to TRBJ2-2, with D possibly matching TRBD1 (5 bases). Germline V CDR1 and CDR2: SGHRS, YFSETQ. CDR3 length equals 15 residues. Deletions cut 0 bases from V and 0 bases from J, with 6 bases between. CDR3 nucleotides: TGCGCCAGCAGCTTGGGGGGCACGAACACCGGGGAGCTGTTTTTT. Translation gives CASSLGGTNTGELFF.

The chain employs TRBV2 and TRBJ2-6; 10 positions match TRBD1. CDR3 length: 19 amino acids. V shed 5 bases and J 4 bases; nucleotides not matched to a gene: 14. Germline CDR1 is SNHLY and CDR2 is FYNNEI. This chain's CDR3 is CASSFMPGQGLSGANVLTF. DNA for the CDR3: TGTGCCAGCAGTTTTATGCCGGGACAGGGGCTATCAGGGGCCAACGTCCTGACTTTC.

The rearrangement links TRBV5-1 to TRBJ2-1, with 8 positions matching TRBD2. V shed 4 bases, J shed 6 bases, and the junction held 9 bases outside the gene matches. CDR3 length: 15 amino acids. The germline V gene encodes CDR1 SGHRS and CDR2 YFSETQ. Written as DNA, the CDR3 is TGCGCCAGCAGCCCCCTGCTTGCGGGGGGCAATGAGCAGTTCTTC. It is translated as CASSPLLAGGNEQFF.

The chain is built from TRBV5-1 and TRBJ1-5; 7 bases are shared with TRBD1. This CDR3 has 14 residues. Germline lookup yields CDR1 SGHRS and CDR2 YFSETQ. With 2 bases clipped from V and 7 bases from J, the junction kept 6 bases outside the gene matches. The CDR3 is CASSLHRGEQPQHF. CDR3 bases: TGCGCCAGCAGCTTACACAGGGGAGAGCAGCCCCAGCATTTT. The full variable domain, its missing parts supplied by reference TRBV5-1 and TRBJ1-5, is KAGVTQTPRYLIKTRGQQVTLSCSPISGHRSVSWYQQTPGQGLQFLFEYFSETQRNKGNFPGRFSGRQFSNSRSEMNVSTLELGDSALYLCASSLHRGEQPQHFGDGTRLSIL.

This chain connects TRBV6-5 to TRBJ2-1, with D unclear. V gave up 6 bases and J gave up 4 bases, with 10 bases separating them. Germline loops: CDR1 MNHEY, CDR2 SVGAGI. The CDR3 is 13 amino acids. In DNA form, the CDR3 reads TGTGCCAGCAGACCACATCAGTACAATGAGCAGTTCTTC. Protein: CASRPHQYNEQFF.

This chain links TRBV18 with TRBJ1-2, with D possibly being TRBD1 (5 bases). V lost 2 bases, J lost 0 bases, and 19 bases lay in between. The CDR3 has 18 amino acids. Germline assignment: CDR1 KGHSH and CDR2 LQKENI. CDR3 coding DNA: TGTGCCAGCTCACCAAGGGGATACGTAACGACCGCTAACTATGGCTACACCTTC. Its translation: CASSPRGYVTTANYGYTF.

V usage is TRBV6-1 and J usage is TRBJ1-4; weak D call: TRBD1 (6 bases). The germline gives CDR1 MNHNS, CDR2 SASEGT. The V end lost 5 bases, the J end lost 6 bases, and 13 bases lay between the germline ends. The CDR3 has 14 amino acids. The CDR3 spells CASSRQVSDEKLFF. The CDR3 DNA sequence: TGTGCCAGCAGTCGACAGGTGTCCGATGAAAAACTGTTTTTT.